This is a list of T cell receptor beta chains from one sample in a study of shared clonotypes between healthy human individuals. TCRdb keeps only in-frame clones here, not all; method: immunoSEQ multiplex PCR. The table has roughly 2 million clones, approximately 94% seen once. Sequencing used naive CD8+ T cells sorted from blood. The receptors derive from a man younger than 35 in good health. Both conserved end residues are part of each CDR3. Each record gives: V gene, clone size, J gene, D gene, CDR3 DNA, CDR3 protein. D genes are given only for firm matches. The size entry is marked missing in some rows and otherwise reads once, few, many or a size class.

v_call: TRBV5-1
clone_size: -
j_call: TRBJ1-4
d_call: -
cdr3_nt: TGCGCCAGCAGTTCTCAGGGACTAAATGAAAAACTGTTTTTT
cdr3_aa: CASSSQGLNEKLFF

v_call: TRBV28
clone_size: -
j_call: TRBJ1-1
d_call: -
cdr3_nt: TGTGCCAGCAGTTCCGTGGGGGAAGGGGACACTGAAGCTTTCTTT
cdr3_aa: CASSSVGEGDTEAFF

v_call: TRBV13
clone_size: -
j_call: TRBJ2-5
d_call: -
cdr3_nt: TGTGCCAGCAGACTCGACAGGTCTGAAGAGACCCAGTACTTC
cdr3_aa: CASRLDRSEETQYF

v_call: TRBV6-5
clone_size: -
j_call: TRBJ2-3
d_call: -
cdr3_nt: TGTGCCAGCAGCCTCAGGGATGGGACAGATACGCAGTATTTT
cdr3_aa: CASSLRDGTDTQYF

v_call: TRBV5-1
clone_size: -
j_call: TRBJ1-4
d_call: -
cdr3_nt: TGCGCCAGCAGCTTGTCTGCCACCGAAAAACTGTTTTTT
cdr3_aa: CASSLSATEKLFF

v_call: TRBV28
clone_size: -
j_call: TRBJ2-7
d_call: -
cdr3_nt: TGTGCCAGCACCCCGGAGGGGCGCGGCTACGAGCAGTACTTC
cdr3_aa: CASTPEGRGYEQYF

v_call: TRBV15
clone_size: -
j_call: TRBJ1-2
d_call: TRBD1
cdr3_nt: TGTGCCACCAGCAGAGATCGACAGGGGGAGGGCTACACCTTC
cdr3_aa: CATSRDRQGEGYTF

v_call: TRBV29-1
clone_size: -
j_call: TRBJ2-7
d_call: -
cdr3_nt: TGCAGCCTCACCCGGAGGGGTTCCGAGCAGTACTTC
cdr3_aa: CSLTRRGSEQYF

v_call: TRBV30
clone_size: -
j_call: TRBJ2-7
d_call: -
cdr3_nt: TGTGCCTGGAGTGTAAACGGGGACGAGCAGTACTTC
cdr3_aa: CAWSVNGDEQYF

v_call: TRBV30
clone_size: -
j_call: TRBJ2-3
d_call: -
cdr3_nt: TGTGCCTGGAGTGCCGGGCCCGGGGATACGCAGTATTTT
cdr3_aa: CAWSAGPGDTQYF

v_call: TRBV28
clone_size: -
j_call: TRBJ1-4
d_call: -
cdr3_nt: TGTGCCAGCAGTGACCCTCCGGATGAAAAACTGTTTTTT
cdr3_aa: CASSDPPDEKLFF

v_call: TRBV27
clone_size: -
j_call: TRBJ2-7
d_call: TRBD1
cdr3_nt: TGTGCCAGCTCAAGTGGACAGGGCTACGAGCAGTACTTC
cdr3_aa: CASSSGQGYEQYF

v_call: TRBV13
clone_size: -
j_call: TRBJ2-3
d_call: TRBD1
cdr3_nt: TGTGCCAGCAGACCGACGGATCCGGGACAGGGGAGCACAGATACGCAGTATTTT
cdr3_aa: CASRPTDPGQGSTDTQYF

v_call: TRBV25-1
clone_size: -
j_call: TRBJ2-3
d_call: -
cdr3_nt: TGTGCCAGCAGTACTGGGACAGATACGCAGTATTTT
cdr3_aa: CASSTGTDTQYF

v_call: TRBV28
clone_size: -
j_call: TRBJ2-7
d_call: TRBD1
cdr3_nt: TGTGCCAGCAGTACCCCGACAGGGAGAGCCTACGAGCAGTACTTC
cdr3_aa: CASSTPTGRAYEQYF

v_call: TRBV4-1
clone_size: -
j_call: TRBJ2-3
d_call: TRBD1
cdr3_nt: TGCGCCAGCAGTACAGGGGTGGGTGGATCGGATACGCAGTATTTT
cdr3_aa: CASSTGVGGSDTQYF

v_call: TRBV6-1
clone_size: -
j_call: TRBJ2-7
d_call: -
cdr3_nt: TGTGCCAGCAGTGAAGCGGCGACAGCTTCCTACGAGCAGTACTTC
cdr3_aa: CASSEAATASYEQYF

v_call: TRBV11-2
clone_size: -
j_call: TRBJ2-7
d_call: -
cdr3_nt: TGTGCCAGCAGCACTCTCTATCCGATCCCCATCGGGGAGCAGTACTTC
cdr3_aa: CASSTLYPIPIGEQYF

v_call: TRBV5-1
clone_size: -
j_call: TRBJ2-3
d_call: TRBD1
cdr3_nt: TGCGCCAGCAGCTTGTCTAGGGACAGGATCACAGATACGCAGTATTTT
cdr3_aa: CASSLSRDRITDTQYF

v_call: TRBV7-6
clone_size: -
j_call: TRBJ1-1
d_call: -
cdr3_nt: TGTGCCAGCAGCTTTTCAGGGGAGGTCGCTGAAGCTTTCTTT
cdr3_aa: CASSFSGEVAEAFF

v_call: TRBV28
clone_size: -
j_call: TRBJ2-7
d_call: TRBD1
cdr3_nt: TGTGCCAGCAGTTCAGGACAGGCCCCCTACGAGCAGTACTTC
cdr3_aa: CASSSGQAPYEQYF

v_call: TRBV30
clone_size: -
j_call: TRBJ2-3
d_call: -
cdr3_nt: TGTGCCTCGGACTCGTGGGGCACAGATACGCAGTATTTT
cdr3_aa: CASDSWGTDTQYF

v_call: TRBV7-9
clone_size: once
j_call: TRBJ2-7
d_call: TRBD1
cdr3_nt: TGTGCCAGCAGCTTGGGACAGGGCCGTTCCTACGAGCAGTACTTC
cdr3_aa: CASSLGQGRSYEQYF

v_call: TRBV7-8
clone_size: -
j_call: TRBJ2-1
d_call: -
cdr3_nt: TGTGCCAGCAGCTTATATCCCTCTTCACCTTCGATACAGGGCTCCAATGAGCAGTTCTTC
cdr3_aa: CASSLYPSSPSIQGSNEQFF

v_call: TRBV21-1
clone_size: -
j_call: TRBJ1-4
d_call: -
cdr3_nt: TGTGCCAGCAGCAAAGTTGGCAGAACAAATGAAAAACTGTTTTTT
cdr3_aa: CASSKVGRTNEKLFF

v_call: TRBV6-5
clone_size: -
j_call: TRBJ2-7
d_call: TRBD1
cdr3_nt: TGTGCCAGCACTTCATGGACAGGGGTATCCTACGAGCAGTACTTC
cdr3_aa: CASTSWTGVSYEQYF

v_call: TRBV7-9
clone_size: -
j_call: TRBJ1-2
d_call: -
cdr3_nt: TGTGCCAGCAGCCGTCTGGAGGGCTACACCTTC
cdr3_aa: CASSRLEGYTF

v_call: TRBV5-4
clone_size: -
j_call: TRBJ2-3
d_call: TRBD2
cdr3_nt: TGTGCCAGCAGCTTGCCACTAGCGGGGGAAGATACGCAGTATTTT
cdr3_aa: CASSLPLAGEDTQYF

v_call: TRBV25-1
clone_size: -
j_call: TRBJ2-3
d_call: -
cdr3_nt: TGTGCCAGCAGTGGAGAGGGGACGCAGTATTTT
cdr3_aa: CASSGEGTQYF

v_call: TRBV7-9
clone_size: -
j_call: TRBJ2-3
d_call: TRBD1
cdr3_nt: TGTGCCAGCACCCAAAACAGGGGTAGCACAGATACGCAGTATTTT
cdr3_aa: CASTQNRGSTDTQYF

v_call: TRBV5-6
clone_size: -
j_call: TRBJ2-7
d_call: TRBD2
cdr3_nt: TGTGCCAGCAGCTTTGGGAGGGGCTTATACGAGCAGTACTTC
cdr3_aa: CASSFGRGLYEQYF

v_call: TRBV28
clone_size: -
j_call: TRBJ2-2
d_call: -
cdr3_nt: TGTGCCAGCAGTTTACCCAGACACACCGGGGAGCTGTTTTTT
cdr3_aa: CASSLPRHTGELFF

v_call: TRBV13
clone_size: -
j_call: TRBJ2-7
d_call: TRBD2
cdr3_nt: TGTGCCAGCAGCTTATCTAGCGGAACCTACGAGCAGTACTTC
cdr3_aa: CASSLSSGTYEQYF

v_call: TRBV28
clone_size: -
j_call: TRBJ1-1
d_call: TRBD1
cdr3_nt: TGTGCCAGCAGTTCCGACAGGGAACAGTGGTTTGGAGAAGCTTTCTTT
cdr3_aa: CASSSDREQWFGEAFF

v_call: TRBV9
clone_size: -
j_call: TRBJ2-1
d_call: -
cdr3_nt: TGTGCCAGCAGCCTAGTGGGGGCCTTTCGAAATGAGCAGTTCTTC
cdr3_aa: CASSLVGAFRNEQFF